The 5 T cell receptor beta chains presented below share a single source sample, sequenced in a study of T cells in Graves' hyperthyroidism and ophthalmopathy. Amplified TCR beta CDR3 regions came from RNA transcripts. The HTBI primer set drove a first-round RT-PCR of the TCR CDR3. One entry per CDR3 protein, called by TCRdb with MiXCR from the multiplex PCR reads. Of 530,000 or so distinct CDR3 sequences listed, around a quarter are singletons. Sequencing was done on a sample of blood. All receptors derive from a woman under 40 with Graves' ophthalmopathy.

In its sample, this clonotype was seen many times. The J gene is TRBJ2-2, the V gene TRBV12-3 or TRBV12-4; D ambiguous. V was trimmed by 3 bases and J by 0 bases, leaving 11 bases between them. The CDR3 totals 16 residues. The CDR3 sequence is CASSLLGRPNTGELFF. The DNA for the CDR3 is TGTGCCAGCAGTTTGTTGGGCAGACCGAACACCGGGGAGCTGTTTTTT.

This clonotype was seen at least ten times. CDR3 nucleotides: TGTGCCAGCAGCCTGGGGGTAGGACAGCAAGACTACGAGCAGTACTTC. It yields the protein CASSLGVGQQDYEQYF. The V call is TRBV11-1, the J call TRBJ2-7, with a possible D match to TRBD1 (6 bases). The germline V gene has CDR1 SGHAT and CDR2 FQDESV (reference sequence). V was trimmed by 5 bases and J by 3 bases, leaving 20 bases between them. The length of the CDR3 is 16 residues.

Ten or more counts support this clonotype. This sequence joins TRBV5-1 and TRBJ1-3; a possible D gene is TRBD1 (5 bases). From germline, CDR1 is SGHRS and CDR2 YFSETQ. V was shortened by 3 bases and J by 0 bases, with 7 bases between the two germline ends. This CDR3 spans 14 amino acids. CDR3: CASSSDSSGNTIYF. In DNA form, the CDR3 reads TGCGCCAGCAGCTCCGACAGCTCTGGAAACACCATATATTTT.

The rearrangement uses TRBV2 and TRBJ2-5, with D perhaps assigned TRBD1 or TRBD2 (5 bases each). Trimming removed 7 bases at V and 5 bases at J, with 23 bases between. The CDR3 has 16 amino acids. CDR1 SNHLY and CDR2 FYNNEI come from the germline V gene. CDR3 sequence: CASTPPGTLVRETQYF. Here the CDR3 DNA reads TGTGCCAGCACCCCCCCCGGGACCCTCGTCCGGGAGACCCAGTACTTC.

This clonotype came up many times. The V call is TRBV19, the J call TRBJ2-7; 12 nucleotides align to TRBD2. CDR3 size: 16 residues. The V segment lost 4 bases and the J segment 2 bases; nucleotides outside the gene matches: 6. CDR1 and CDR2 (germline): LNHDA, SQIVND (reference sequence). CDR3 DNA sequence: TGTGCCAGTAGTAAAAAGCCTAGCGGGGGGGCCTACGAGCAGTACTTC. It yields the protein CASSKKPSGGAYEQYF. Complete variable domain (other parts from reference TRBV19 and TRBJ2-7): DGGITQSPKYLFRKEGQNVTLSCEQNLNHDAMYWYRQDPGQGLRLIYYSQIVNDFQKGDIAEGYSVSREKKESFPLTVTSAQKNPTAFYLCASSKKPSGGAYEQYFGPGTRLTVT.